The clone carrying this T cell receptor (beta chain) was counted between two and nine times. Looked up from germline, CDR1 is SEHNR and CDR2 is FQNEAQ (reference sequence). After removal of 4 bases from V and 8 bases from J, the junction contained 7 bases not matched to a gene. The CDR3 has 14 residues. All glioblastoma patients lacked an isocitrate dehydrogenase mutation. Primers: 60 V beta forward and 13 J beta reverse. Sequencing used immunoSEQ multiplex PCR; TCRdb keeps in-frame clones, though not all of them. This sample carries about 92,000 clones, just over 85% of them seen once, and the ten largest clones take around 14%. This entry is derived from a study of glioma-infiltrating T cells after dendritic cell vaccination. Study background: Patients had newly diagnosed or recurrent glioblastoma and received dendritic cell vaccines. Autologous tumor lysate was loaded overnight onto monocyte-derived dendritic cells grown seven to eight days with IL-4 and GM-CSF.

The rearrangement joins TRBV7-9 to TRBJ2-1; TRBD1 matches 8 bases. Sequencing used blood, obtained before dendritic cell vaccination. The source of this sequence is a human donor with glioblastoma. The CDR3 coding sequence is TGTGCCAGCAGCTGGACCGGGACAGGATATGAGCAGTTCTTC. It codes for CASSWTGTGYEQFF.